This TCR beta chain was retrieved from a study of blood T cell repertoires in COVID-19. Study overall: Sample material is recorded as cDNA or gDNA derived from T cells, B-cell-depleted T cells, or PBMCs.

Per germline, CDR1 MGHRA and CDR2 YSYEKL. V was trimmed by 0 bases and J by 6 bases, leaving 6 bases between them. CDR3 size: 14 residues. Libraries were prepared by immunoSEQ multiplex PCR; TCRdb keeps only in-frame clonotypes and omits some of them. Among about 60,000 clones listed, about 91% were seen once. This chain links TRBV4-1 with TRBJ1-6; TRBD1 might be the D (5 bases). This receptor was identified in a man aged 60-69 years with acute or convalescent COVID-19. The sample was peripheral blood. This CDR3 reads CASSQETANSPLHF. For the CDR3, the DNA is TGCGCCAGCAGCCAAGAGACAGCTAATTCACCCCTCCACTTT.